This entry concerns a single T cell receptor (beta chain). Antigen specificity is unknown. The CDR3 runs 17 residues. The germline gives CDR1 SGHVS, CDR2 FQNEAQ. The V end lost 1 base, the J end lost 4 bases, and 19 bases lay between the germline ends. The sample comes from a study of tumor-infiltrating lymphocytes in localized non-small cell lung cancer. Turning to the study itself: Some samples were collected after neoadjuvant chemotherapy; smokers, never-smokers and several histologies were included.

TCRdb keeps only in-frame clones here, not all; method: immunoSEQ multiplex PCR. This table has around 7,700 clones, about 72% appearing once. Study results and caveats: Immunotypes IM1 and IM2 had similar TCR-derived T-cell fractions.

The sequence derives from a human donor with non-small cell lung cancer. The chain combines TRBV7-8 with TRBJ1-1, with TRBD1 as a possible D gene (6 bases). Sequenced: lung tumor tissue. Here the CDR3 DNA reads TGTGCCAGCAGCTTAGGTCAGGGGAGGGTCCAGGGCACTGAAGCTTTCTTT. Translated, it gives CASSLGQGRVQGTEAFF.